This TCR beta chain was sequenced during a study of T cell responses to AZD1222 COVID-19 vaccine (dated by TCRdb to about 2021). Broadly, across the study: AZD1222 recipients whose second dose came at about 4 weeks and those whose second dose came at about 12 weeks were combined into one group, since spike-specific TCR depth and breadth did not differ between the two schedules. Trial participants were enrolled by age into 18-55, 56-69 and 70-plus year subgroups, with roughly 160, 29 and 62 TCR-sequenced participants respectively. A total of just over 230 trial participants underwent TCR sequencing, of whom approximately 210 received two doses of AZD1222 and about 25 received two doses of the MenACWY control vaccine. The investigation overall reported the following: The 56-69-year group was small, and its depth increase did not reach significance, likely because of low power. Because no day 14 peak-response samples were available, the repertoires could be characterized only after the peak T cell response. Participants were mostly white British and included more females than males, and it was suggested by the authors that clonal diversity may have been underestimated. The vaccine-associated CD4 TCRs covered the entire spike protein, and the dominant responses fell in regions 160-218 and 743-854. Conclusions about previously exposed vaccinees were limited because only six AZD1222 recipients were SARS-CoV-2 seropositive at baseline. Reportedly, almost half of the unique spike-specific TCRs recognized epitopes lying outside the regions that are mutated in the B.1.351 and B.1.1.7 variants. After two AZD1222 doses, both the breadth and the depth of spike-specific TCRs were significantly higher than at day 0 and than in MenACWY recipients.

The CDR3 regions of human TCRbeta chains were subjected to immunosequencing. The paper's processing steps were these. Repertoire TCRs were matched against a reference library of SARS-CoV-2-specific TCRs generated with the MIRA antigen-specificity platform. Breadth was defined as the fraction of unique TCRs that were SARS-CoV-2-associated, and depth was defined as the fraction of total T cells that were SARS-CoV-2-associated. Using the MIRA data, each spike-specific TCR was assigned both to the spike region to which the TCR was reactive and to a CD4 or CD8 class. Log10-transformed breadth and depth values were compared by one-way ANOVA with Sidak's multiple comparisons tests. The table comes from immuneACCESS by way of TCRdb, which keeps in-frame sequences with V and J called. Part of the clones is missing from these tables; in studies checked, under half for an unresolved V gene and the rest for unknown reasons. The V and J calls and clone size are taken from that table; D and trimming were inferred from the DNA. The sample data list approximately 100,000 clones, and 75% to 90% of these were observed just once. The ten top clones hold roughly a sixth of the sample.

CDR1 and CDR2, looked up from the germline V gene (reference sequence), are WNHNN and SYGVQD. Its CDR3 holds 15 amino acids, cysteine through phenylalanine. This entry keeps only the CDR3 DNA: 45 bases, framed from base 1. V is cut back by 5 bases and J by 6 bases, with 3 bases in the junction unmatched. The time point tag for this specimen amounts to: baseline before first vaccination. The vaccinee samples were drawn from two UK trials, COV001 and COV002, one of which was a single-blind randomized controlled phase 2/3 trial testing AZD1222 (ChAdOx1 nCoV-19) in healthy adults. For TCRbeta chain sequencing, PBMC samples from trial participants were taken at day 0 and at day 28 after the second dose. About this clone itself: This clone's antigen is unknown. No clone much larger than this one lies a single base away; base qualities are absent.

The V gene is TRBV10-1 and the J gene is TRBJ2-2; TRBD2 fits 13 bases in the junction. The TCR originated in an adult in good health. The source material was peripheral blood, sampled on day 0 of AZD1222 vaccination. At the DNA level, the sequence is TGCGCCAGCAGTTTTACTAGCGGGGGGGCCGGGGAGCTGTTTTTT. It is translated as CASSFTSGGAGELFF.